The 27 T cell receptor beta chains below all came from one sample that was sequenced in a study of shared clonotypes between healthy human individuals. Naive CD8 populations comprised CD45RO-negative cells positively selected for CCR7, excluding terminally differentiated effector memory CD45RA+ cells. The table came from immunoSEQ multiplex PCR; TCRdb's copy has only in-frame clones and leaves some out. This sample has over 2,000,000 clones; 90% to 95% occur once, and the top ten carry roughly 1.7%. The material sequenced was naive CD8+ T cells from PBMCs. All receptors derive from a man between 18 and 29 years old in good health. Some clones in this sample may be carry-over from other donors' samples.

The J gene is TRBJ2-3, the V gene TRBV6-5; no definite D call. The V and J ends lost 0 bases and 4 bases respectively, with 14 bases between them. Per germline, CDR1 MNHEY and CDR2 SVGAGI. CDR3 size: 16 residues. As DNA, the CDR3 is TGTGCCAGCAGTTACTCGATCTGGGAAGGATCAGATACGCAGTATTTT. Its protein is CASSYSIWEGSDTQYF.

As for this clone: Additional DNA sequences in this sample encode the identical CDR3. The rearrangement links TRBV5-1 to TRBJ1-2, with D possibly being TRBD1 (5 bases). The CDR3 has 13 residues. The germline CDR1 and CDR2 sequences are SGHRS and YFSETQ. Trimming took 4 bases from V and 2 from J, leaving 9 bases between them. The CDR3 is CASSPTENYGYTF. The CDR3 nucleotides read TGCGCCAGCAGCCCGACAGAGAACTATGGCTACACCTTC. Combining the CDR3 with reference TRBV5-1 and TRBJ1-2 gives the whole variable domain KAGVTQTPRYLIKTRGQQVTLSCSPISGHRSVSWYQQTPGQGLQFLFEYFSETQRNKGNFPGRFSGRQFSNSRSEMNVSTLELGDSALYLCASSPTENYGYTFGSGTRLTVV.

The rearrangement links TRBV27 to TRBJ1-5; D ambiguous. This CDR3 comprises 11 residues. Germline V gene sequence: CDR1 MNHEY, CDR2 SMNVEV (reference sequence). V lost 8 bases, J lost 6 bases, and 8 bases lay in between. CDR3 loop: CASGLGQPQHF. The CDR3 nucleotides read TGTGCCAGCGGATTGGGTCAGCCCCAGCATTTT.

V and J are TRBV15 and TRBJ1-1, with D perhaps TRBD1 (5 bases). The V gene lost 5 bases and the J gene lost 7 bases, with 26 bases spanning the gap. Germline-derived CDR1 and CDR2 are LNHNV and YYDKDF (reference sequence). This CDR3 has 17 amino acids. The CDR3 is CATSASTGTAISIEAFF. The CDR3 DNA reads as TGTGCCACCAGCGCCAGTACCGGGACGGCAATTTCCATTGAAGCTTTCTTT.

The chain employs TRBV6-5 and TRBJ1-5, with 7 positions matching TRBD1. Per germline, CDR1 MNHEY and CDR2 SVGAGI. V lost 5 bases to trimming and J lost 6 bases; unmatched junction nucleotides: 4. The CDR3 runs to 13 residues. CDR3 DNA sequence: TGTGCCAGCAGTCGAGACAGGGTTCAGCCCCAGCATTTT. Protein sequence: CASSRDRVQPQHF.

The CDR3 sequence is CASSVGRLADTDTQYF. The CDR3 bases are TGTGCCAGCAGCGTAGGTCGGCTAGCGGACACAGATACGCAGTATTTT. The rearrangement links TRBV9 to TRBJ2-3; 7 bases agree with TRBD2. The CDR3 has 16 amino acids. The junction had 6 bases not matched to a gene; V was cut back by 0 bases and J by 2 bases. Per the germline V gene, CDR1 is SGDLS and CDR2 is YYNGEE.

V is TRBV7-9 and J is TRBJ1-4; D is perhaps TRBD1 (5 bases). The germline V gene encodes CDR1 SEHNR and CDR2 FQNEAQ (reference sequence). The length of the CDR3 is 15 residues. V lost 3 bases to trimming and J lost 6 bases, with 14 bases between them. The CDR3 sequence: CASSLGGEGDEKLFF. In nucleotides, the CDR3 is TGTGCCAGCAGCTTGGGGGGAGAGGGCGATGAAAAACTGTTTTTT.

The chain employs TRBV4-1 and TRBJ1-5; TRBD1 might be the D (5 bases). Germline CDR1 MGHRA, CDR2 YSYEKL. Trimming removed 0 bases from V and 2 bases from J, with 11 bases in between. The CDR3 sequence is 16 residues long. This CDR3 reads CASSQDYVGGNQPQHF. The DNA of the CDR3 is TGCGCCAGCAGCCAAGATTATGTGGGGGGCAATCAGCCCCAGCATTTT.

The chain recombines TRBV6-1 with TRBJ2-3; 7 positions agree with TRBD2. In germline, CDR1 is MNHNS, CDR2 SASEGT. This CDR3 comprises 17 residues. With 1 base clipped from V and 0 bases from J, the junction kept 7 bases outside the gene matches. The CDR3 reads CASSEGGLVTSTDTQYF. Here the CDR3 DNA reads TGTGCCAGCAGTGAAGGAGGACTAGTCACTAGCACAGATACGCAGTATTTT.

This chain links TRBV7-9 with TRBJ2-7, with TRBD1 as a possible D gene (5 bases). Deletions cut 0 bases from V and 6 bases from J, with 9 bases between. The V gene's germline CDR1 is SEHNR and CDR2 FQNEAQ (reference sequence). CDR3 length equals 13 residues. Written as DNA, the CDR3 is TGTGCCAGCAGCTTAGCGGGGCATATCGAGCAGTACTTC. Translating it yields CASSLAGHIEQYF. Together with reference TRBV7-9 and TRBJ2-7, the CDR3 gives the full variable domain: DTGVSQNPRHKITKRGQNVTFRCDPISEHNRLYWYRQTLGQGPEFLTYFQNEAQLEKSRLLSDRFSAERPKGSFSTLEIQRTEQGDSAMYLCASSLAGHIEQYFGPGTRLTVT.

This clone was observed once. This chain uses TRBV2 with TRBJ1-2, with a possible D match to TRBD1 (5 bases). Germline CDR1 SNHLY, CDR2 FYNNEI. The CDR3 is 12 residues long. V was trimmed by 7 bases and J by 4 bases, leaving 10 bases between them. The CDR3 region is CASMGEGYGYTF. The CDR3 DNA sequence: TGTGCCAGCATGGGGGAGGGCTATGGCTACACCTTC.

J is TRBJ2-7 and V is TRBV7-2, with 15 bases fitting TRBD2. V was clipped by 4 bases and J by 3 bases; unmatched bases: 1. The CDR3 loop spans 15 amino acids. The germline V gene encodes CDR1 SGHTA and CDR2 FQGNSA. CDR3 sequence reads: CASSWGLAGGYEQYF. Here the CDR3 DNA reads TGTGCCAGCAGCTGGGGACTAGCGGGGGGCTACGAGCAGTACTTC.

V gene TRBV7-8 combines with J gene TRBJ2-3, with 10 positions matching TRBD1. Looked up from germline, CDR1 is SGHVS and CDR2 is FQNEAQ. CDR3 length equals 17 residues. Trimming took 5 bases from V and 2 from J; bases not matched to a gene: 10. In DNA, the CDR3 is TGTGCCAGCAGCCTCGACAGGGGGCGCAGGGTCACAGATACGCAGTATTTT. This encodes CASSLDRGRRVTDTQYF.

This chain uses TRBV13 with TRBJ2-1; TRBD2 is a possible D gene (6 bases). Germline CDR1 is PRHDT and CDR2 is FYEKMQ (reference sequence). V shed 5 bases and J shed 5 bases, with 13 bases lying between them. The CDR3 is made up of 14 amino acids. CDR3 nucleotide sequence: TGTGCCAGCAGCGAGGGACTTAGAAACAATGAGCAGTTCTTC. The encoded protein is CASSEGLRNNEQFF. The whole variable domain, remainder taken from reference TRBV13 and TRBJ2-1, is AAGVIQSPRHLIKEKRETATLKCYPIPRHDTVYWYQQGPGQDPQFLISFYEKMQSDKGSIPDRFSAQQFSDYHSELNMSSLELGDSALYFCASSEGLRNNEQFFGPGTRLTVL.

The V and J genes are TRBV5-1 and TRBJ2-7; maybe TRBD2 (5 bases). In germline, CDR1 is SGHRS, CDR2 YFSETQ. The V gene lost 2 bases and the J gene lost 2 bases, with 14 bases spanning the gap. This CDR3 has 15 residues. The CDR3 spells CASSFGLRAAYEQYF. The CDR3 DNA reads TGCGCCAGCAGCTTCGGTTTGAGAGCGGCCTACGAGCAGTACTTC.

The chain is built from TRBV11-2 and TRBJ2-7; D perhaps matches TRBD1 (5 bases). CDR1 and CDR2 from the germline V gene are SGHAT and FQNNGV. The CDR3 is 16 amino acids. Deletions cut 2 bases from V and 3 bases from J, with 17 bases between. CDR3 amino acids: CASSLRGIRSLYEQYF. The DNA for the CDR3 is TGTGCCAGCAGCTTAAGGGGAATCCGGAGCCTCTACGAGCAGTACTTC.

The rearrangement uses TRBV7-8 and TRBJ2-2; 12 bases are shared with TRBD1. CDR1 is SGHVS, CDR2 FQNEAQ, per germline. The CDR3 has 19 residues. With 4 bases clipped from V and 3 bases from J, the junction kept 12 bases outside the gene matches. The CDR3 is CASSSGTGGHLGYTGELFF. As DNA, the CDR3 is TGTGCCAGCAGCTCAGGGACAGGGGGCCACCTAGGGTACACCGGGGAGCTGTTTTTT.

The chain links TRBV15 to TRBJ1-2, with D perhaps TRBD1 (5 bases). Germline CDR1 and CDR2: LNHNV and YYDKDF (reference sequence). The CDR3 sequence is 16 residues long. The V end was cut by 5 bases, the J end by 0 bases, with 16 bases between. The CDR3 DNA reads TGTGCCACCAGCGAAGGGACGCCGGATCCTAACTATGGCTACACCTTC. Translation: CATSEGTPDPNYGYTF. Full variable domain (missing parts from reference TRBV15 and TRBJ1-2): DAMVIQNPRYQVTQFGKPVTLSCSQTLNHNVMYWYQQKSSQAPKLLFHYYDKDFNNEADTPDNFQSRRPNTSFCFLDIRSPGLGDTAMYLCATSEGTPDPNYGYTFGSGTRLTVV.

This clone was recorded a few times. The same CDR3 can be traced to other DNA sequences in this sample. The CDR3 DNA sequence: TGTGCCAGCAGCCCCCGGATGGATCAGCCCCAGCATTTT. Protein product: CASSPRMDQPQHF. The chain joins TRBV9 to TRBJ1-5; D call uncertain. The germline V gene has CDR1 SGDLS and CDR2 YYNGEE. This CDR3 spans 13 amino acids. Trimming stripped 4 bases from V and 5 bases from J, with 10 bases between.

Details on this clone: This CDR3 is also generated by other DNA sequences in the sample. DNA for the CDR3: TGTGCCAGCAGCGTAGTTGGGGGAACCACCGGGGAGCTGTTTTTT. Its translation is CASSVVGGTTGELFF. The chain recombines TRBV9 with TRBJ2-2; D is possibly TRBD1 or TRBD2 (5 bases each). This CDR3 has 15 residues. V gave up 0 bases and J gave up 4 bases, with 10 bases separating them. Germline V gives CDR1 SGDLS, CDR2 YYNGEE.

This rearrangement joins TRBV27 to TRBJ1-5; 9 positions agree with TRBD1. Germline V gene sequence: CDR1 MNHEY, CDR2 SMNVEV (reference sequence). The ends lost 5 bases at V and 6 bases at J; junction bases unmatched: 5. The length of the CDR3 is 14 residues. Here the CDR3 reads CASSTTGGGQPQHF. The CDR3 nucleotides are TGTGCCAGCAGTACGACAGGGGGGGGTCAGCCCCAGCATTTT.

J is TRBJ1-5 and V is TRBV27, with no clear D. The CDR3 consists of 15 residues. Germline V gives CDR1 MNHEY, CDR2 SMNVEV (reference sequence). V was trimmed by 6 bases and J by 3 bases, leaving 15 bases between them. The CDR3 DNA is TGTGCCAGCAGAACTCGACGAGAAGTCAATCAGCCCCAGCATTTT. As protein: CASRTRREVNQPQHF.

This clone has more than one count but fewer than ten. V and J are TRBV28 and TRBJ2-4; tentative D call: TRBD2 (6 bases). This CDR3 has 13 residues. Germline V gene data show CDR1 as MDHEN and CDR2 as SYDVKM. V lost 3 bases to trimming and J lost 9 bases, with 12 bases between them. This CDR3 is CASSFGGSGIQYF. The DNA of the CDR3 is TGTGCCAGCAGTTTCGGGGGTTCGGGCATTCAGTACTTC.

The CDR3 loop reads CASSTGHSSYEQYF. For the CDR3, the DNA is TGCGCCAGCAGCACGGGACATAGCTCCTACGAGCAGTACTTC. J is TRBJ2-7 and V is TRBV4-1; D perhaps matches TRBD1 (6 bases). This CDR3 contains 14 residues. The V end was cut by 5 bases, the J end by 0 bases, with 11 bases between. Germline V gives CDR1 MGHRA, CDR2 YSYEKL.

A single count supports this clone. The chain links TRBV4-1 to TRBJ2-2; D call uncertain. Deletions cut 1 base from V and 1 base from J, with 4 bases between. Germline values: CDR1 MGHRA, CDR2 YSYEKL. CDR3 length equals 14 residues. In nucleotides, the CDR3 is TGCGCCAGCAGCCAAGCCAGGAACACCGGGGAGCTGTTTTTT. Its protein product is CASSQARNTGELFF.

V usage is TRBV28 and J usage is TRBJ1-5; 7 bases are a match to TRBD1. Germline V gives CDR1 MDHEN, CDR2 SYDVKM. This CDR3 region has 14 residues. The trim removed 3 bases at V and 6 bases at J, leaving 5 bases unmatched. The CDR3 region is CASSFRQGSQPQHF. The CDR3 DNA is TGTGCCAGCAGTTTCCGACAGGGCTCTCAGCCCCAGCATTTT.

The CDR3 DNA follows: TGTGCCAGCAGTTTGGACAGGGGGAACACTGAAGCTTTCTTT. This codes for CASSLDRGNTEAFF. This chain links TRBV6-4 with TRBJ1-1, with 9 bases identical to TRBD1. This CDR3 is 14 amino acids long. Germline V CDR1 and CDR2: MRHNA, SNTAGT. V lost 5 bases to trimming and J lost 1 base; unmatched junction nucleotides: 2.